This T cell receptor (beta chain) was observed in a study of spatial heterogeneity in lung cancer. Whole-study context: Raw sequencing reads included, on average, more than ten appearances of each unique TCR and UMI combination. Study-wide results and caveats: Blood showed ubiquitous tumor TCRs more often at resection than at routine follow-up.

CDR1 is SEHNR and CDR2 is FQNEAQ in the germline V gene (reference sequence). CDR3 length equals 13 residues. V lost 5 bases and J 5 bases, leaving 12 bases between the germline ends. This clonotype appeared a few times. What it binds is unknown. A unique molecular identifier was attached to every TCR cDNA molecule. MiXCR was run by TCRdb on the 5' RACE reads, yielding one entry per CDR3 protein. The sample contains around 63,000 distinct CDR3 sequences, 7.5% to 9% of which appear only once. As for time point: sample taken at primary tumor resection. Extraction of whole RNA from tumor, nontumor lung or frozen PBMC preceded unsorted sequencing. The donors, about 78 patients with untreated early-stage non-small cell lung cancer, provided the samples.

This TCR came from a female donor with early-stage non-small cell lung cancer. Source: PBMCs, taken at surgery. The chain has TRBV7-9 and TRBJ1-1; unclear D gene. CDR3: CASSQVQGTEAFF. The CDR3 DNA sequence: TGTGCCAGCAGCCAAGTACAAGGAACTGAAGCTTTCTTT.